The 21 T cell receptor beta chains in this list originate from one sample, sequenced in a study of persistence of HIV-infected CD4 T cells. Cells were stimulated with overlapping HIV-1 Gag 15-mer peptides. Sorting of responding CD4+ T cells relied on upregulated CD40 ligand together with CD69. For these receptors, no antigen is known. Sequencing used immunoSEQ version 4 in survey mode. Produced via immunoSEQ multiplex PCR; TCRdb's table is partial and in-frame only. The sample shows around 32,000 clones, 70% of them seen only once. Sequenced material: CD4+ T cells sorted from PBMCs after roughly 17-hour stimulation, taken from a patient who received antiretroviral therapy. The receptors originated from an adult man with HIV who was CMV-seropositive.

V is TRBV5-1 and J is TRBJ1-1; D remains ambiguous. CDR1 SGHRS and CDR2 YFSETQ come from the germline V gene. The CDR3 spans 13 residues. Trimming took off 2 bases at V and 5 bases at J, with 10 bases between the two ends. In DNA, the CDR3 is TGCGCCAGCAGCTTTGCCCCACGGACTGAAGCTTTCTTT. Translation gives CASSFAPRTEAFF.

V is TRBV6-1 and J is TRBJ1-4; D gene uncertain. Trimming pared 3 bases from V and 4 bases from J, leaving 12 bases between. Germline lookup yields CDR1 MNHNS and CDR2 SASEGT. The CDR3 extends over 15 amino acids. The CDR3 DNA sequence: TGTGCCAGCAGTGAGACTTACCACGTTAATGAAAAACTGTTTTTT. Translation gives CASSETYHVNEKLFF.

The CDR3 DNA is TGTGCCAGCAGCGCCCAACGAATGGGAACTGGAAACACCATATATTTT. As protein: CASSAQRMGTGNTIYF. V usage is TRBV9 and J usage is TRBJ1-3; D unclear. CDR1 and CDR2 from the germline V gene are SGDLS and YYNGEE. The CDR3 contains 16 residues. The V end lost 3 bases, the J end lost 2 bases, and 15 bases lay between the germline ends. Together with reference TRBV9 and TRBJ1-3, the CDR3 gives the full variable domain: DSGVTQTPKHLITATGQRVTLRCSPRSGDLSVYWYQQSLDQGLQFLIQYYNGEERAKGNILERFSAQQFPDLHSELNLSSLELGDSALYFCASSAQRMGTGNTIYFGEGSWLTVV.

In the case of this clone: A junction end diverges from the germline sequence, so it may reflect a read error. This chain links TRBV7-8 with TRBJ2-2, with TRBD1 matching over 9 bases. The CDR3 sequence is 15 residues long. Germline values: CDR1 SGHVS, CDR2 FQNEAQ. The CDR3 reads CASSSQGAKTGELFF. The CDR3, as DNA: TGTGCCAGCAGCTCACAGGGGGCGAAAACCGGGGAGCTGTTTTTT.

Only a few counts were recorded for this clone. The chain uses TRBV15 and TRBJ1-1, with D maybe TRBD1 (6 bases). The V gene's germline CDR1 is LNHNV and CDR2 YYDKDF (reference sequence). V shed 0 bases and J shed 5 bases, with 16 bases lying between them. This CDR3 is 16 amino acids long. This CDR3 is CATSRDAGGRETEAFF. The CDR3 DNA sequence: TGTGCCACCAGCAGAGATGCGGGGGGCCGTGAGACTGAAGCTTTCTTT. The complete variable domain, with remaining parts taken from reference TRBV15 and TRBJ1-1, reads DAMVIQNPRYQVTQFGKPVTLSCSQTLNHNVMYWYQQKSSQAPKLLFHYYDKDFNNEADTPDNFQSRRPNTSFCFLDIRSPGLGDTAMYLCATSRDAGGRETEAFFGQGTRLTVV.

The chain is built from TRBV28 and TRBJ1-2; tentative D call: TRBD1 (6 bases). Between the trimmed V and J ends, which lost 6 bases and 8 bases, there was a span of 16 bases. Germline values: CDR1 MDHEN, CDR2 SYDVKM. The CDR3 is 13 amino acids. CDR3 bases: TGTGCCAGCAGACTAAACAGGGCTGAGGGCTACACCTTC. It is translated as CASRLNRAEGYTF.

The rearrangement links TRBV7-9 to TRBJ2-3, with 7 bases lining up with TRBD1. V lost 0 bases, J lost 4 bases, and 4 bases stayed unmatched. The V gene's germline CDR1 is SEHNR and CDR2 FQNEAQ (reference sequence). The CDR3 has 15 residues. The CDR3 DNA reads TGTGCCAGCAGCTTAGCCGGACAGGTGGCAGATACGCAGTATTTT. The encoded protein is CASSLAGQVADTQYF.

The chain combines TRBV6-1 with TRBJ1-3; no firm D call. Germline CDR1 and CDR2: MNHNS and SASEGT. The V gene lost 2 bases and the J gene lost 8 bases, with 13 bases spanning the gap. The length of the CDR3 is 14 residues. CDR3 DNA sequence: TGTGCCAGCAGTGAAATCCAGGTGGGCCACACCATATATTTT. Protein sequence: CASSEIQVGHTIYF.

The chain joins TRBV29-1 to TRBJ2-5; the D gene is possibly TRBD1 (5 bases). CDR3 length: 12 residues. V dropped 6 bases and J dropped 5 bases, with 13 bases sitting between them. From germline, CDR1 is SQVTM and CDR2 ANQGSEA. In nucleotides, the CDR3 is TGCAGCGTCAGGGTCGGTTCGGAGACCCAGTACTTC. Amino acids: CSVRVGSETQYF.

This clone was seen more than once but under ten times. This chain links TRBV28 with TRBJ1-5; 8 bases line up with TRBD1. There are 14 residues in the CDR3. V gave up 5 bases and J gave up 3 bases; unmatched junction bases: 3. Germline V gene sequence: CDR1 MDHEN, CDR2 SYDVKM. CDR3 residues: CASSADRDNQPQHF. The CDR3 DNA sequence: TGTGCCAGCAGTGCGGACAGGGACAATCAGCCCCAGCATTTT.

The chain uses TRBV6-5 and TRBJ2-2; tentatively, D is TRBD1 (6 bases). CDR1 is MNHEY and CDR2 is SVGAGI in the germline V gene. The CDR3 totals 16 residues. V lost 0 bases and J 1 base, leaving 9 bases between the germline ends. The CDR3 here is CASSYSGQWNTGELFF. The CDR3 DNA follows: TGTGCCAGCAGTTACTCGGGACAATGGAACACCGGGGAGCTGTTTTTT.

The chain combines TRBV28 with TRBJ2-7; TRBD1 matches at 9 bases. CDR3 size: 15 residues. Germline V gene data show CDR1 as MDHEN and CDR2 as SYDVKM. The trim removed 5 bases at V and 1 base at J, leaving 6 bases unmatched. As DNA, the CDR3 is TGTGCCAGCAGTGCGGGGGACAGGGCTTCCTACGAGCAGTACTTC. Translation gives CASSAGDRASYEQYF.

This clone has a handful of counts. The V call is TRBV5-1, the J call TRBJ1-6; TRBD1 is a possible D gene (6 bases). Germline-derived CDR1 and CDR2 are SGHRS and YFSETQ. Trimming cost V 2 bases and J 7 bases, with 16 bases left between them. The CDR3 has 16 residues. CDR3 in DNA: TGCGCCAGCAGCTTAACTGGGGGCATGTCGAATTCACCCCTCCACTTT. This encodes CASSLTGGMSNSPLHF.

The chain combines TRBV19 with TRBJ2-7, with 11 bases matching TRBD2. Germline values: CDR1 LNHDA, CDR2 SQIVND (reference sequence). The V and J ends lost 1 base and 0 bases, in that order; junction bases with no gene match: 5. The CDR3 runs 17 residues. CDR3 region: CASSIAGTSGSSYEQYF. DNA for the CDR3: TGTGCCAGTAGTATAGCTGGGACTAGCGGAAGCTCCTACGAGCAGTACTTC.

The chain has TRBV28 and TRBJ2-5, with D tentatively TRBD2 (7 bases). This CDR3 has 11 residues. Looked up from germline, CDR1 is MDHEN and CDR2 is SYDVKM. V was cut by 4 bases and J by 9 bases, with 9 bases left in between. The CDR3 DNA reads as TGTGCCAGCAGTTCGCGGGGGCCCCAGTACTTC. This translates into CASSSRGPQYF.

The sample holds a few counts of this clone. The chain has TRBV28 and TRBJ2-2, with 10 bases aligning to TRBD1. V lost 6 bases, J lost 4 bases, and 5 bases stayed unmatched. The CDR3 runs to 15 residues. In germline, CDR1 is MDHEN, CDR2 SYDVKM. CDR3 nucleotides: TGTGCCAGCAGACGGGACAGGGGAGGCACCGGGGAGCTGTTTTTT. Translated: CASRRDRGGTGELFF.

This clone showed up just once. The chain links TRBV25-1 to TRBJ2-1, with D maybe TRBD2 (7 bases). V dropped 6 bases and J dropped 3 bases, with 12 bases sitting between them. This CDR3 spans 14 amino acids. CDR1 MGHDK and CDR2 SYGVNS come from the germline V gene. The CDR3 is CASRIGGDYNEQFF. The CDR3, as DNA: TGTGCCAGCAGGATAGGGGGGGACTACAATGAGCAGTTCTTC.

This clone was seen just once. The sample contains more than one DNA sequence encoding this CDR3. The chain combines TRBV20-1 with TRBJ1-1; D remains unclear. Germline V CDR1 and CDR2: DFQATT, SNEGSKA (reference sequence). The CDR3 is made up of 11 amino acids. V dropped 3 bases and J dropped 1 base, with 3 bases sitting between them. The CDR3 sequence is CSARENTEAFF. CDR3 in DNA: TGCAGTGCTAGGGAGAACACTGAAGCTTTCTTT.

The chain employs TRBV19 and TRBJ2-7; TRBD2 might be the D (5 bases). The CDR3 loop spans 20 amino acids. CDR1 is LNHDA, CDR2 SQIVND, per germline (reference sequence). Trimming cost V 2 bases and J 3 bases, with 29 bases left between them. The CDR3 reads CASSIKAPTPRGLGGYEQYF. CDR3 coding DNA: TGTGCCAGTAGTATAAAGGCTCCTACACCCCGGGGTCTCGGCGGCTACGAGCAGTACTTC.

The rearrangement joins TRBV19 to TRBJ2-7; D perhaps matches TRBD1 (6 bases). The V gene lost 9 bases and the J gene lost 2 bases, with 17 bases spanning the gap. The CDR3 loop spans 14 amino acids. Germline values: CDR1 LNHDA, CDR2 SQIVND (reference sequence). This CDR3 reads CASRTLPGAYEQYF. The CDR3 DNA follows: TGTGCCAGCCGAACCCTTCCAGGGGCCTACGAGCAGTACTTC. Full variable domain (rest looked up from reference TRBV19 and TRBJ2-7): DGGITQSPKYLFRKEGQNVTLSCEQNLNHDAMYWYRQDPGQGLRLIYYSQIVNDFQKGDIAEGYSVSREKKESFPLTVTSAQKNPTAFYLCASRTLPGAYEQYFGPGTRLTVT.

This chain connects TRBV6-6 to TRBJ1-5; 10 bases match TRBD1. This CDR3 is 14 amino acids long. V lost 6 bases, J lost 7 bases, and 6 bases stayed unmatched. Germline V CDR1 and CDR2: MNHNY, SVGAGI (reference sequence). The CDR3 reads CASSRTGGNQPQHF. CDR3 DNA: TGTGCCAGCAGCCGGACAGGGGGGAACCAGCCCCAGCATTTT.